This entry lists 25 T cell receptor beta chains sequenced from one sample in a study of shared clonotypes between healthy human individuals. Produced via immunoSEQ multiplex PCR; TCRdb's table is partial and in-frame only. Of 190,000 or so clones in the sample, around 63% are singletons; the top ten hold about 10%. Material: memory CD4+ T cells sorted from blood. Subset defined: CD45RA-negative fraction. The receptors here all came from a man under 40 in good health.

This sequence joins TRBV5-1 and TRBJ2-1; D perhaps matches TRBD2 (6 bases). V lost 4 bases and J lost 0, with 14 bases in between. CDR1 and CDR2 (germline): SGHRS, YFSETQ. The CDR3 covers 16 residues. The CDR3 nucleotides read TGCGCCAGCAGCGTATCTAGCGCCAGCTCCTACAATGAGCAGTTCTTC. Its translation is CASSVSSASSYNEQFF.

V is TRBV11-3 and J is TRBJ2-5; 7 bases are a match to TRBD2. V shed 5 bases, J shed 5 bases, and the junction held 11 bases outside the gene matches. The CDR3 spans 15 residues. Germline-derived CDR1 and CDR2 are SGHNT and YENEEA. For the CDR3, the DNA is TGTGCCAGCAGCCGGACCGGGGGAGGGGCTGAGACCCAGTACTTC. Translated, it gives CASSRTGGGAETQYF.

CDR3 nucleotide sequence: TGCGCCAGCAGCTTGGGGACAGGGCAAGATACGCAGTATTTT. It codes for CASSLGTGQDTQYF. The rearrangement uses TRBV5-1 and TRBJ2-3; 8 bases match TRBD1. Germline trimming cut 0 bases from V and 5 bases from J; bases unmatched to any gene: 2. The CDR3 totals 14 residues. The germline CDR1 and CDR2 sequences are SGHRS and YFSETQ.

The chain is built from TRBV6-5 and TRBJ2-7, with D perhaps TRBD1 (6 bases). Germline V lookup: CDR1 MNHEY, CDR2 SVGAGI. The CDR3 length is 14 residues. V was cut by 5 bases and J by 4 bases, with 15 bases left in between. CDR3 sequence reads: CASSPNRVRYEQYF. The CDR3 DNA follows: TGTGCCAGCAGTCCCAACAGGGTACGGTACGAGCAGTACTTC.

This sequence joins TRBV18 and TRBJ2-7; D tentatively fits TRBD1 or TRBD2 (6 bases each). The CDR3 has 14 amino acids. V was trimmed by 3 bases and J by 3 bases, leaving 12 bases between them. Germline V gene sequence: CDR1 KGHSH, CDR2 LQKENI. CDR3: CASSPGGGLYEQYF. The CDR3 DNA follows: TGTGCCAGCTCACCGGGGGGCGGGCTCTACGAGCAGTACTTC.

The chain links TRBV5-4 to TRBJ2-1, with 12 nucleotides matching TRBD2. The CDR3 sequence is 16 residues long. The ends lost 3 bases at V and 6 bases at J; junction bases unmatched: 7. Per the germline V gene, CDR1 is SGHNT and CDR2 is YYREEE (reference sequence). CDR3 nucleotide sequence: TGTGCCAGCAGCTGGGGCCTAGCGGGAGGGCCCAATGAGCAGTTCTTC. Amino acids: CASSWGLAGGPNEQFF.

This clone was counted between two and nine times. The chain combines TRBV9 with TRBJ2-1; TRBD2 matches at 7 bases. Germline loops: CDR1 SGDLS, CDR2 YYNGEE. The ends lost 0 bases at V and 0 bases at J; junction bases unmatched: 6. There are 17 residues in the CDR3. The CDR3 loop reads CASSVGLAESSYNEQFF. In DNA, the CDR3 is TGTGCCAGCAGCGTAGGGCTAGCGGAAAGCTCCTACAATGAGCAGTTCTTC.

The gene calls are TRBV28 and TRBJ1-2; D is possibly TRBD1 (5 bases). CDR3 length: 14 amino acids. CDR1 and CDR2 (germline): MDHEN, SYDVKM. Trimming cost V 3 bases and J 8 bases, with 16 bases left between them. This CDR3 reads CASSLVQGSGGYTF. CDR3 in DNA: TGTGCCAGCAGTTTGGTGCAGGGCTCCGGGGGCTACACCTTC.

The genes are TRBV5-6 and TRBJ2-7; no definite D call. The length of the CDR3 is 11 residues. Germline V gene data show CDR1 as SGHDT and CDR2 as YYEEEE. V was pared by 4 bases and J by 5 bases, with 7 bases between. In DNA form, the CDR3 reads TGTGCCAGCAGCCTTTTGCACGAGCAGTACTTC. Its protein product is CASSLLHEQYF.

This rearrangement joins TRBV4-2 to TRBJ2-7; tentative D call: TRBD2 (5 bases). Trimming took 5 bases from V and 0 from J, leaving 14 bases between them. The CDR3 consists of 15 residues. The germline gives CDR1 LGHNA, CDR2 YNFKEQ. CDR3 DNA: TGTGCCAGCAGCTTGGAGGTGGCTCCCTCCTACGAGCAGTACTTC. Its translation is CASSLEVAPSYEQYF.

This chain links TRBV28 with TRBJ1-5; D unresolved. The V and J ends lost 5 bases and 8 bases respectively, with 16 bases between them. The CDR3 spans 14 residues. Germline V gene data show CDR1 as MDHEN and CDR2 as SYDVKM. CDR3 sequence: CASSQPFFVEPQHF. The CDR3 DNA reads TGTGCCAGCAGTCAACCTTTTTTCGTAGAGCCCCAGCATTTT.

The V gene is TRBV11-2, the J gene TRBJ2-2, with unresolved D. Trimming pared 4 bases from V and 0 bases from J, leaving 9 bases between. The germline V gene has CDR1 SGHAT and CDR2 FQNNGV. This CDR3 region has 15 residues. The CDR3 bases are TGTGCCAGCAGCTCACATCGGACGAACACCGGGGAGCTGTTTTTT. It translates to CASSSHRTNTGELFF.

This sequence joins TRBV18 and TRBJ2-1; 7 bases line up with TRBD2. The CDR3 length is 14 residues. Germline CDR1 KGHSH, CDR2 LQKENI. Trimming removed 6 bases from V and 4 bases from J; junction bases left unmatched: 6. The CDR3 region is CASSTGGRYNEQFF. For the CDR3, the DNA is TGTGCCAGCTCGACGGGAGGCCGGTACAATGAGCAGTTCTTC.

This clone was seen a single time. This rearrangement joins TRBV15 to TRBJ2-7; either TRBD1 or TRBD2 may fit D (6 bases each). Trimming stripped 1 base from V and 6 bases from J, with 19 bases between. This CDR3 spans 16 amino acids. The V gene's germline CDR1 is LNHNV and CDR2 YYDKDF (reference sequence). The CDR3: CATSRGGDDRRGEQYF. The CDR3 DNA is TGTGCCACCAGCAGAGGGGGGGACGACAGGCGGGGCGAGCAGTACTTC.

The chain couples TRBV2 to TRBJ1-2; 9 bases are a match to TRBD1. The CDR3 loop spans 13 amino acids. V shed 5 bases and J 8 bases; nucleotides not matched to a gene: 6. Germline-derived CDR1 and CDR2 are SNHLY and FYNNEI. The CDR3 DNA sequence: TGTGCCAGCAGTCGGACAGGGGAACTCGGCTACACCTTC. Protein: CASSRTGELGYTF.

The chain employs TRBV5-1 and TRBJ1-2; 10 bases map to TRBD1. Trimming at V came to 0 bases and at J to 4 bases, leaving 3 bases not matched to a gene. The CDR3 consists of 15 residues. Germline CDR1 reads SGHRS; CDR2 reads YFSETQ. DNA of the CDR3: TGCGCCAGCAGCTTGGGGGGACAGGGGCTCTATGGCTACACCTTC. Translating it yields CASSLGGQGLYGYTF.

Only one count was recorded for this clone. This chain uses TRBV27 with TRBJ1-4; the D gene is possibly TRBD1 (6 bases). The germline V and J ends were trimmed by 6 bases and 7 bases, with 24 bases remaining between them. Germline V CDR1 and CDR2: MNHEY, SMNVEV (reference sequence). The CDR3 is made up of 17 amino acids. The CDR3 region has the DNA TGTGCCAGCAGCCAAACACAGGGAAGGCTATCGAGTGAAAAACTGTTTTTT. It codes for CASSQTQGRLSSEKLFF.

The chain carries TRBV6-1 and TRBJ2-1; D remains ambiguous. The V gene's germline CDR1 is MNHNS and CDR2 SASEGT. V dropped 6 bases and J dropped 0 bases, with 12 bases sitting between them. The CDR3 covers 15 residues. The CDR3 loop reads CASSLTSSSYNEQFF. In nucleotides, the CDR3 is TGTGCCAGCAGCTTAACTTCGAGCTCCTACAATGAGCAGTTCTTC.

The chain links TRBV5-1 to TRBJ1-1; D gene unclear. The V end lost 0 bases, the J end lost 1 base, and 7 bases lay between the germline ends. There are 14 residues in the CDR3. Germline CDR1 reads SGHRS; CDR2 reads YFSETQ. This chain's CDR3 is CASSLGARNTEAFF. The CDR3 DNA follows: TGCGCCAGCAGCTTGGGGGCCAGGAACACTGAAGCTTTCTTT.

A few counts support this clone. The chain uses TRBV29-1 and TRBJ2-2; TRBD2 aligns across 8 bases. The CDR3 covers 13 residues. J gave up 4 bases and V 6 bases, and 4 bases lay outside the gene matches. Germline V gene lookup returns CDR1 SQVTM and CDR2 ANQGSEA. The CDR3 DNA sequence: TGCAGCGTATTAGCGGGGCCCACCGGGGAGCTGTTTTTT. This encodes CSVLAGPTGELFF.

V usage is TRBV27 and J usage is TRBJ2-3, with D unclear. The CDR3 covers 15 residues. The germline V and J ends were trimmed by 3 bases and 11 bases, with 21 bases remaining between them. Per the germline V gene, CDR1 is MNHEY and CDR2 is SMNVEV (reference sequence). Written as DNA, the CDR3 is TGTGCCAGCAGTTTCCCCCTCGACCTTGGCGGCAAGCAGTATTTT. It is translated as CASSFPLDLGGKQYF.

The chain combines TRBV13 with TRBJ2-1, with D unclear. Germline lookup yields CDR1 PRHDT and CDR2 FYEKMQ (reference sequence). V was trimmed by 4 bases and J by 10 bases, leaving 11 bases between them. The CDR3 loop spans 12 amino acids. The CDR3 protein is CASSSNTKEQFF. DNA of the CDR3: TGTGCCAGCAGCTCGAATACAAAAGAGCAGTTCTTC.

This clone was recorded a few times. The chain joins TRBV6-5 to TRBJ2-7; the D gene is possibly TRBD2 (5 bases). The germline CDR1 and CDR2 sequences are MNHEY and SVGAGI. The CDR3 runs to 14 residues. Trimming stripped 6 bases from V and 4 bases from J, with 16 bases between. CDR3 coding DNA: TGTGCCAGCAGAGCGACTAACGTTGGGTACGAGCAGTACTTC. It encodes CASRATNVGYEQYF.

The chain combines TRBV7-2 with TRBJ2-3; TRBD2 matches 13 bases. This CDR3 contains 17 residues. The V gene end was trimmed by 3 bases and the J gene end by 2 bases; junction bases not matched to a gene: 5. The germline V gene encodes CDR1 SGHTA and CDR2 FQGNSA. The DNA of the CDR3 is TGTGCCAGCAGCTTTTCGGGACTAGCGGGGCTCACAGATACGCAGTATTTT. Its translation is CASSFSGLAGLTDTQYF.

This clone was seen a single time. The chain uses TRBV5-1 and TRBJ2-1; D unclear. The CDR3 is 13 amino acids. CDR1 and CDR2 (germline): SGHRS, YFSETQ. Deletions cut 5 bases from V and 0 bases from J, with 6 bases between. CDR3 sequence reads: CASRNGSYNEQFF. CDR3 sequence (DNA): TGCGCCAGCAGGAACGGCTCCTACAATGAGCAGTTCTTC.